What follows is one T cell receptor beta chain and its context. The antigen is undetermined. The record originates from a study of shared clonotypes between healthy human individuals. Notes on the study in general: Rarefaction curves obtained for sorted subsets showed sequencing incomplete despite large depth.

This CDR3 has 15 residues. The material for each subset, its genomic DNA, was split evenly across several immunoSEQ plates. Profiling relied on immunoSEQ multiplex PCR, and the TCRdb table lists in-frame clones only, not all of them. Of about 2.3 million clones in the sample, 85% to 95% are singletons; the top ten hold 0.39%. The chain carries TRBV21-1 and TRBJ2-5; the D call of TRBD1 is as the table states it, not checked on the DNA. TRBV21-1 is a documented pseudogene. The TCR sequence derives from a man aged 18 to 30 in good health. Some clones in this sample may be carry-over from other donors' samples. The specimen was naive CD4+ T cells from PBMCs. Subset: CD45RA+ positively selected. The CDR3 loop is CASSISQGPEETQYF. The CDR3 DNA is TGTGCCAGCAGCATTTCACAGGGGCCCGAAGAGACCCAGTACTTC.